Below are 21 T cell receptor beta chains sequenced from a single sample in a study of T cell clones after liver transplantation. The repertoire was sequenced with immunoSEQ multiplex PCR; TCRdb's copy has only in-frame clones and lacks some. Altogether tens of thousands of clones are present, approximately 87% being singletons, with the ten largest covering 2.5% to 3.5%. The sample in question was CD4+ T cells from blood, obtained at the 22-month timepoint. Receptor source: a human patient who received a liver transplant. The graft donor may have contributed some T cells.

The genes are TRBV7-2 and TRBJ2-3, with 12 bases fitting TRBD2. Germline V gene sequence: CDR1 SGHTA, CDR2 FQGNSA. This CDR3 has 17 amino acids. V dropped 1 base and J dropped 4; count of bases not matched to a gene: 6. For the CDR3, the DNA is TGTGCCAGCAGCTTAGGGATGCTAGCGGGGGGGCCAGATACGCAGTATTTT. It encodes CASSLGMLAGGPDTQYF.

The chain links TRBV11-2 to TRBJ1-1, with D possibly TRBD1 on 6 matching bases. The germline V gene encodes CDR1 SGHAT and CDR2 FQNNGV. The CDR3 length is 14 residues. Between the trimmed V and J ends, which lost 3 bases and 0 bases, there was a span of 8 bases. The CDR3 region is CASSFGGMNTEAFF. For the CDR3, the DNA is TGTGCCAGCAGCTTTGGGGGCATGAACACTGAAGCTTTCTTT.

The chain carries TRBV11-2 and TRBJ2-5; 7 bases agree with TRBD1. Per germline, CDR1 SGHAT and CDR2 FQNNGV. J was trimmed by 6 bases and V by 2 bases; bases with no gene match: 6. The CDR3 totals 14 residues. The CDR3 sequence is CASSLLTGSQTQYF. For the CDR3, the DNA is TGTGCCAGCAGCTTACTGACAGGGTCCCAGACCCAGTACTTC.

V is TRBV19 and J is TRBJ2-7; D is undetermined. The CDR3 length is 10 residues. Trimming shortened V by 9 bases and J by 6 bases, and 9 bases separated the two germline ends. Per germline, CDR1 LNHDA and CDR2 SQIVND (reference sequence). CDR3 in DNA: TGTGCCAGACCTGGGGTCGAGCAGTACTTC. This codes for CARPGVEQYF.

In DNA, the CDR3 is TGCGCCAGCAGCGGAGGACATCCGGACCACTACGAGCAGTACTTC. Protein product: CASSGGHPDHYEQYF. This chain connects TRBV5-1 to TRBJ2-7, with D tentatively TRBD1 or TRBD2 (5 bases each). The CDR3 has 15 amino acids. Germline V lookup: CDR1 SGHRS, CDR2 YFSETQ. Trimming removed 4 bases at V and 3 bases at J, with 17 bases between. The full variable domain, completed using reference TRBV5-1 and TRBJ2-7, is KAGVTQTPRYLIKTRGQQVTLSCSPISGHRSVSWYQQTPGQGLQFLFEYFSETQRNKGNFPGRFSGRQFSNSRSEMNVSTLELGDSALYLCASSGGHPDHYEQYFGPGTRLTVT.

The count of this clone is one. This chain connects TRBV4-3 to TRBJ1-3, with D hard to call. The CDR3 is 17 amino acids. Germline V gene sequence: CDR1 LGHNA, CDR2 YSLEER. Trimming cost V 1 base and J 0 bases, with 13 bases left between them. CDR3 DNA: TGCGCCAGCAGCCAAGGTTTGGCGCGACTCTCTGGAAACACCATATATTTT. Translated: CASSQGLARLSGNTIYF.

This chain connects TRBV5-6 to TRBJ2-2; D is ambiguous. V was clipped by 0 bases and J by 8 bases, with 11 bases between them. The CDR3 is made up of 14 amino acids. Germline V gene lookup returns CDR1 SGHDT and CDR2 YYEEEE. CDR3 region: CASSLALPSGELFF. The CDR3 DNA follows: TGTGCCAGCAGCTTGGCCCTTCCATCGGGGGAGCTGTTTTTT.

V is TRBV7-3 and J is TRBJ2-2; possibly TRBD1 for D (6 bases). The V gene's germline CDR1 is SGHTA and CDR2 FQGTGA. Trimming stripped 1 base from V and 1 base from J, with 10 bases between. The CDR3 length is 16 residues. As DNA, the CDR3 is TGTGCCAGCAGCTTAATGGGGGCGATGAACACCGGGGAGCTGTTTTTT. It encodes CASSLMGAMNTGELFF.

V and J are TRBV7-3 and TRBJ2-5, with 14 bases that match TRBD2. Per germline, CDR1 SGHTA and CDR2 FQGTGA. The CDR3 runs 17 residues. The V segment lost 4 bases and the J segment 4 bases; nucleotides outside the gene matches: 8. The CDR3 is CASSYGLAGGSGETQYF. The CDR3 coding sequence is TGTGCCAGCAGCTACGGACTAGCGGGGGGATCGGGAGAGACCCAGTACTTC. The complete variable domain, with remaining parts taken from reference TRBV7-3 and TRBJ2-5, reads GAGVSQTPSNKVTEKGKYVELRCDPISGHTALYWYRQSLGQGPEFLIYFQGTGAADDSGLPNDRFFAVRPEGSVSTLKIQRTERGDSAVYLCASSYGLAGGSGETQYFGPGTRLLVL.

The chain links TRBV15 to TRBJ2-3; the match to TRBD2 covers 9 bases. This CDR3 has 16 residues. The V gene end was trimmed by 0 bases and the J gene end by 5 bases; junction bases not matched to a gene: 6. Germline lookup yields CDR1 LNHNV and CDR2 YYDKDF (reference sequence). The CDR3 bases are TGTGCCACCAGCAGAGATCCAGCGGGGGGCGGAGATACGCAGTATTTT. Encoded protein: CATSRDPAGGGDTQYF.

The CDR3 region is CASSLWTGDTGELFF. The CDR3 nucleotides read TGTGCCAGCAGCCTGTGGACAGGGGACACCGGGGAGCTGTTTTTT. The chain combines TRBV9 with TRBJ2-2, with TRBD1 matching over 9 bases. Trimming took 4 bases from V and 3 from J; bases not matched to a gene: 4. Germline lookup yields CDR1 SGDLS and CDR2 YYNGEE. The CDR3 totals 15 residues.

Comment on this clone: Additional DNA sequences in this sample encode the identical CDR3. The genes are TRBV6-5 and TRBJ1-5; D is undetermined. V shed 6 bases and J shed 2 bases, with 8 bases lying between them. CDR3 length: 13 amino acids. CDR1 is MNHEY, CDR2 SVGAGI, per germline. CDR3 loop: CASSRHGNQPQHF. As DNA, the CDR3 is TGTGCCAGCAGCCGACACGGCAATCAGCCCCAGCATTTT.

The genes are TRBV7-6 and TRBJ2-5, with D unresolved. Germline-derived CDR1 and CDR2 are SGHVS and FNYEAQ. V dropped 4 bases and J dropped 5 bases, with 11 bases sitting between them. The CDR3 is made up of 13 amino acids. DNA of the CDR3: TGTGCCAGCAGCTGGGCAGGAGAGGAGACCCAGTACTTC. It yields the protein CASSWAGEETQYF.

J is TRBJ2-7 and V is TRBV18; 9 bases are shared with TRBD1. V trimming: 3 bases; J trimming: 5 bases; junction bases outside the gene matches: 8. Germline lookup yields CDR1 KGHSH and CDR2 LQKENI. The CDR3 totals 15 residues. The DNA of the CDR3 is TGTGCCAGCTCACCTGAGACAGGGGGTAAGGACGAGCAGTACTTC. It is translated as CASSPETGGKDEQYF.

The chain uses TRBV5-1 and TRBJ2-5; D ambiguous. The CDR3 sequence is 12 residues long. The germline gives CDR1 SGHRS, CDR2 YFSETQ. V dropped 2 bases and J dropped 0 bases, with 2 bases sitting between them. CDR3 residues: CASSFDQETQYF. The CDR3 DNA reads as TGCGCCAGCAGCTTCGACCAAGAGACCCAGTACTTC.

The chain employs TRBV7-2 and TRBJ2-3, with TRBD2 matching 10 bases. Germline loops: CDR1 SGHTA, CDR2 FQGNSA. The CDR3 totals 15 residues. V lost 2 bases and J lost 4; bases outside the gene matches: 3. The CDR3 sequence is CASSLSSGGSDTQYF. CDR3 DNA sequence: TGTGCCAGCAGCTTAAGTAGCGGGGGGTCAGATACGCAGTATTTT. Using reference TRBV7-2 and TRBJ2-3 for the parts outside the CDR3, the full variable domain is GAGVSQSPSNKVTEKGKDVELRCDPISGHTALYWYRQSLGQGLEFLIYFQGNSAPDKSGLPSDRFSAERTGGSVSTLTIQRTQQEDSAVYLCASSLSSGGSDTQYFGPGTRLTVL.

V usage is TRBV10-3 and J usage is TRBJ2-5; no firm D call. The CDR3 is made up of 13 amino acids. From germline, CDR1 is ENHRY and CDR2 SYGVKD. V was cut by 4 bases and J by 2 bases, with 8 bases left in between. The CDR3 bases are TGTGCCATCAGTGGTGGCGGACAAGAGACCCAGTACTTC. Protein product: CAISGGGQETQYF.

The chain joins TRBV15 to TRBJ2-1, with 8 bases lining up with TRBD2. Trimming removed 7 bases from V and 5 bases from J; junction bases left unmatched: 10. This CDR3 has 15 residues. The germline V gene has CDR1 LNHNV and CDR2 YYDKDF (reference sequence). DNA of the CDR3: TGTGCCACCACTAAATCGCGGGAGGTCGACAATGAGCAGTTCTTC. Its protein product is CATTKSREVDNEQFF.

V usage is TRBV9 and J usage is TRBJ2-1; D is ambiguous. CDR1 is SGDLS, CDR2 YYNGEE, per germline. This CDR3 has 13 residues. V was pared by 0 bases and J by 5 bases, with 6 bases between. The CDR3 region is CASSVGYNNEQFF. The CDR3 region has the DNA TGTGCCAGCAGCGTAGGCTATAACAATGAGCAGTTCTTC.

The chain's CDR3 is CASSIGGGYQETQYF. CDR3 in DNA: TGTGCCAGTAGTATTGGGGGGGGGTACCAAGAGACCCAGTACTTC. The genes are TRBV19 and TRBJ2-5, with TRBD2 matching over 7 bases. This CDR3 comprises 15 residues. The germline CDR1 and CDR2 sequences are LNHDA and SQIVND (reference sequence). Germline trimming cut 3 bases from V and 0 bases from J; bases unmatched to any gene: 4. Full variable domain (rest looked up from reference TRBV19 and TRBJ2-5): DGGITQSPKYLFRKEGQNVTLSCEQNLNHDAMYWYRQDPGQGLRLIYYSQIVNDFQKGDIAEGYSVSREKKESFPLTVTSAQKNPTAFYLCASSIGGGYQETQYFGPGTRLLVL.

In nucleotides, the CDR3 is TGTGCCAGCAGCTTGGTAGCGGGGCAGGTGACCCAGTACTTC. Translating it yields CASSLVAGQVTQYF. The gene calls are TRBV7-2 and TRBJ2-5, with 8 bases matching TRBD2. The germline V gene encodes CDR1 SGHTA and CDR2 FQGNSA. This CDR3 has 14 residues. Losses at the gene ends were 3 bases for V and 7 bases for J; bases not matched to a gene: 7.